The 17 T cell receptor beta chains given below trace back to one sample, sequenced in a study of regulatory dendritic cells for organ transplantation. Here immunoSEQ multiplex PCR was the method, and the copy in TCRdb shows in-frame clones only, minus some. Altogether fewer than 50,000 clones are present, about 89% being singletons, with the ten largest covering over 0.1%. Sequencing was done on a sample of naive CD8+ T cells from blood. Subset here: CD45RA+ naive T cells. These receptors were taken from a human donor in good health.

The CDR3 region is CASSLHRDRDQPQHF. CDR3 bases: TGTGCCAGCTCACTGCACCGGGACCGAGATCAGCCCCAGCATTTT. This chain links TRBV18 with TRBJ1-5; weak D call: TRBD1 (5 bases). This CDR3 has 15 amino acids. Germline CDR1 and CDR2: KGHSH and LQKENI. Between the trimmed V and J ends, which lost 4 bases and 5 bases, there was a span of 15 bases.

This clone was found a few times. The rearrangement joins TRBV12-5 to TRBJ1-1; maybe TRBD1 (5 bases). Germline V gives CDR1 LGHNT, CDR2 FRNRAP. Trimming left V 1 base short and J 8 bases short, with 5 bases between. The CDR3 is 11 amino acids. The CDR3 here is CASGLAGEAFF. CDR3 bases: TGTGCTAGTGGTTTGGCAGGGGAAGCTTTCTTT.

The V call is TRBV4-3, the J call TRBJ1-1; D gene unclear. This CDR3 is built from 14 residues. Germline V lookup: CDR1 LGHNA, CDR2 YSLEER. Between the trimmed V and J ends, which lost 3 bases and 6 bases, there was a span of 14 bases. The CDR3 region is CASSQGLGFPEAFF. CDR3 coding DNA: TGCGCCAGCAGCCAGGGCCTGGGGTTCCCTGAAGCTTTCTTT.

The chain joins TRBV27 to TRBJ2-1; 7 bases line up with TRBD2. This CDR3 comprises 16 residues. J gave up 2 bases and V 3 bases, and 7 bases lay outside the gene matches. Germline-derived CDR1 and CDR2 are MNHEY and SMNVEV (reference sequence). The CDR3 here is CASSLGGGGAYNEQFF. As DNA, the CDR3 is TGTGCCAGCAGTTTGGGCGGTGGGGGGGCCTACAATGAGCAGTTCTTC.

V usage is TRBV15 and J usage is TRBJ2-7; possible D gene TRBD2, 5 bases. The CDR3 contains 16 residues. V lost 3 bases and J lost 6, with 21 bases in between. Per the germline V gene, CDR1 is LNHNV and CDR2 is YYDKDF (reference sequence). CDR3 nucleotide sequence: TGTGCCACCAGCAGGGGAGTAACGGGGTCTCTGGTCGAGCAGTACTTC. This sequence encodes CATSRGVTGSLVEQYF.

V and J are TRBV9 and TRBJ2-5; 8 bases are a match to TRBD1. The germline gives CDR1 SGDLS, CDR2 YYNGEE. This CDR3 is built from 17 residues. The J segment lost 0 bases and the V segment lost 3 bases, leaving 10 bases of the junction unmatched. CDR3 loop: CASSGTDRAIHQETQYF. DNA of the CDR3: TGTGCCAGCAGCGGGACGGACAGGGCGATTCACCAAGAGACCCAGTACTTC.

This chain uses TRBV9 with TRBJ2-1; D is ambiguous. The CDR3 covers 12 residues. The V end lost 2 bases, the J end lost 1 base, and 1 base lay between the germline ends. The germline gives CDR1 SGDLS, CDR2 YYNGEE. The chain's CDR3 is CASSVSYNEQFF. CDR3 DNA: TGTGCCAGCAGCGTTTCCTACAATGAGCAGTTCTTC.

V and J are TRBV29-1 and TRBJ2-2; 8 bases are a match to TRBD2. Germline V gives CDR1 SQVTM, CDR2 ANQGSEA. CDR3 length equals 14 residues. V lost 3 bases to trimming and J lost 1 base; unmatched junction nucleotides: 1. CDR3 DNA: TGCAGCGTTGAGGGACTAGTGAACACCGGGGAGCTGTTTTTT. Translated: CSVEGLVNTGELFF.

CDR3 in DNA: TGCAGTGCTCTTCAGGAGTACGAGCAGTACTTC. Protein: CSALQEYEQYF. This chain connects TRBV20-1 to TRBJ2-7; no firm D call. V was clipped by 5 bases and J by 4 bases, with 9 bases between them. CDR1 and CDR2 from the germline V gene are DFQATT and SNEGSKA (reference sequence). The CDR3 spans 11 residues.

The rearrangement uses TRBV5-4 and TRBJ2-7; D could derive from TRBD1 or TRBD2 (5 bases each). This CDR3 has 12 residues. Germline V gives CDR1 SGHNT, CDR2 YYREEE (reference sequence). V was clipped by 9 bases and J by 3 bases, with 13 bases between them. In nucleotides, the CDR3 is TGTGCCACCTCCTCGAGGGGCTACGAGCAGTACTTC. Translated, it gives CATSSRGYEQYF. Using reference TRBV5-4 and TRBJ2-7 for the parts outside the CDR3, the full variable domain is ETGVTQSPTHLIKTRGQQVTLRCSSQSGHNTVSWYQQALGQGPQFIFQYYREEENGRGNFPPRFSGLQFPNYSSELNVNALELDDSALYLCATSSRGYEQYFGPGTRLTVT.

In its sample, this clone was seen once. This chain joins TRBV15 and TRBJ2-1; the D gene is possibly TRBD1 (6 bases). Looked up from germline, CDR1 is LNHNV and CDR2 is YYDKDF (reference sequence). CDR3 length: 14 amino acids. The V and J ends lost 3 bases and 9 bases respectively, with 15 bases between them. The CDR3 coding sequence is TGTGCCACCAGCAGCGAATTTACAGGGTCTGAGCAGTTCTTC. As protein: CATSSEFTGSEQFF.

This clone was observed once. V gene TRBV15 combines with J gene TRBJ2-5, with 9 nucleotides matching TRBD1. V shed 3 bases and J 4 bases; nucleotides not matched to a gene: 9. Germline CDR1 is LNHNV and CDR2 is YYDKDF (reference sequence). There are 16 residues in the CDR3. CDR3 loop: CATSRAPGQGSETQYF. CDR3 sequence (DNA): TGTGCCACCAGCAGGGCTCCGGGACAGGGATCAGAGACCCAGTACTTC.

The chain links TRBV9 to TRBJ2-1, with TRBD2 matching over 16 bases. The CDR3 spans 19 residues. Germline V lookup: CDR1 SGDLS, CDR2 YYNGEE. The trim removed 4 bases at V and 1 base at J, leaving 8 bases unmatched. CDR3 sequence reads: CASSFTGLAGGSSYNEQFF. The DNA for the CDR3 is TGTGCCAGCAGCTTCACGGGACTAGCGGGGGGGAGTTCCTACAATGAGCAGTTCTTC.

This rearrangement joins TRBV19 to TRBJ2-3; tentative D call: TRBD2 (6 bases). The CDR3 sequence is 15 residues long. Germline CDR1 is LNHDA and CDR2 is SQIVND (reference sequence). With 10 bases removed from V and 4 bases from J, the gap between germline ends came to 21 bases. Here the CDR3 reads CAILRRGIGADTQYF. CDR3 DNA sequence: TGTGCCATTCTAAGGCGGGGTATAGGCGCAGATACGCAGTATTTT.

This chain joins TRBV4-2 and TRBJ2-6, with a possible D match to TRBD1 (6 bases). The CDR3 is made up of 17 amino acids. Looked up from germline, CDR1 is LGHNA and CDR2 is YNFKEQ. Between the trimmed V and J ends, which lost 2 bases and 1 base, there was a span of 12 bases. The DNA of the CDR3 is TGTGCCAGCAGCCAATACGGACAGACTTCTGGGGCCAACGTCCTGACTTTC. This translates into CASSQYGQTSGANVLTF.

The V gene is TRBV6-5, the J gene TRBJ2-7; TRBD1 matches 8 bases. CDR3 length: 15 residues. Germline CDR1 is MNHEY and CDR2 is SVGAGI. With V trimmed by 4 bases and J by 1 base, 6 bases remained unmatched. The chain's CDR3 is CASSLGQALSYEQYF. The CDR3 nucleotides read TGTGCCAGCAGTTTGGGACAGGCGTTATCCTACGAGCAGTACTTC.

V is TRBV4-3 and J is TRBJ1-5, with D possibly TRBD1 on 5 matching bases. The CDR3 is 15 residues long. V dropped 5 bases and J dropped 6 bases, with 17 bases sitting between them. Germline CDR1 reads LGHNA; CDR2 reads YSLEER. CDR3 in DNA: TGCGCCAGCAGCGGATGGGTAGGGGAAGGTCAGCCCCAGCATTTT. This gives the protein CASSGWVGEGQPQHF.